A selection of T cell receptor beta chains follows, all from one sample in a study of tumor and adjacent non-tumor tissue in lung cancer. TCRdb processed the multiplex PCR reads anew with MiXCR; each CDR3 protein has one entry. The table records roughly 120,000 distinct CDR3 sequences, 60% to 80% of them present only once. The specimen was lung tumor tissue. The origin of the receptors is an older woman with non-small cell lung cancer. The CDR3 runs from the conserved cysteine through the conserved F or W. D genes are given only for firm matches. Some rows mark clone size as missing; the rest say once, few, many or name a class of expanded clone.

v_gene	abundance	j_gene	d_gene	CDR3nt	CDR3aa
TRBV4-3	NA	TRBJ2-1	NA	TGCGCCAGCGGCGACCGGCGGGGCGGCAGCTCCCACAATGAGCAGTTCTTC	CASGDRRGGSSHNEQFF
TRBV11-2	NA	TRBJ1-2	TRBD1	TGTGCCAGCAGCTTAGAAGACAGGGGAGGCTACACCTTC	CASSLEDRGGYTF
TRBV6-6	many	TRBJ2-5	NA	TGTGCCAGCGGGCAGACCGAGACCCAGTACTTC	CASGQTETQYF
TRBV11-3	once	TRBJ2-7	NA	TGTGCCAGCAGCTCACGGGCACGGGTCTCATACGAGCAGTACTTC	CASSSRARVSYEQYF
TRBV11-2	once	TRBJ2-4	TRBD1	TGTGCCAGCAGCCACACCGGGACAGAAAATGTTCAGTACTTC	CASSHTGTENVQYF
TRBV6-5	once	TRBJ2-7	NA	TGTGTCAGCCTGGGGGGCGACCTAGTTAACTTC	CVSLGGDLVNF
TRBV20-1	NA	TRBJ2-1	NA	TGCAGTGCTAGAAGACTATCGGAACACAATGAGCAGTTCTTC	CSARRLSEHNEQFF
TRBV6-2/TRBV6-3	NA	TRBJ1-2	NA	TGTGTCAGCAGTTCTCCAGACCTTCATAATTATGGCTATACCTTC	CVSSSPDLHNYGYTF
TRBV5-5	large	TRBJ2-1	TRBD2	TGTGCCAGCAGGCTTGGACTAGCGGGGGGCAATGAGCAGTTCTTC	CASRLGLAGGNEQFF
TRBV6-1	NA	TRBJ2-1	TRBD2	TGTGCTAGCCGATCGAGCGGGAGCCTTACCTACAATGAGCAGTTATTC	CASRSSGSLTYNEQLF
TRBV30	few	TRBJ2-1	TRBD1	TGTGCCTGGGGATACGTGACAGGGTACAATGAGCAGTTCTTC	CAWGYVTGYNEQFF
TRBV28	NA	TRBJ2-5	NA	TGTGCCAGCACCCCCGGACGGGGGACAGAGACCCAGTACTTC	CASTPGRGTETQYF
TRBV11-3	few	TRBJ2-1	TRBD2	TGTGAAAGCAGCTTAGAGTTGACTAGCGGGGGCCGCAATGAGCAGTTCTTC	CESSLELTSGGRNEQFF
TRBV20-1	many	TRBJ1-1	TRBD1	TGCAGTGCCGGGACAGGGGGCGGCTTGGGCACTGAAGCTTTCTTT	CSAGTGGGLGTEAFF
TRBV2	NA	TRBJ2-2	TRBD2	TGTGCCAGCTGTAAGACTAGCGGGGTCGGGGAGCTGTTTTTT	CASCKTSGVGELFF